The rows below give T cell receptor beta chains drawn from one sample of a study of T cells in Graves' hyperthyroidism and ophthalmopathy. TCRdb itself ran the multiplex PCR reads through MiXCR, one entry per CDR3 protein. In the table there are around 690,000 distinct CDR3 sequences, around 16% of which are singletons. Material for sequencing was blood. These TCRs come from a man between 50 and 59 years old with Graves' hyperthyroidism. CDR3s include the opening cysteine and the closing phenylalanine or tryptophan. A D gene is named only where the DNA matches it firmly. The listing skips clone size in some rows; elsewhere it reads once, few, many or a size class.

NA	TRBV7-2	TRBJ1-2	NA	CASSLDGQTTGYTF	TGTGCCAGCAGCTTAGATGGTCAGACTACAGGCTACACCTTC
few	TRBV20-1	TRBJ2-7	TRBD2	CSAGGGLADLYEQYF	TGCAGTGCTGGGGGAGGACTAGCGGATCTCTACGAGCAGTACTTC
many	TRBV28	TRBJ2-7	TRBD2	CASSRSGTYEQYF	TGTGCCAGCAGTCGAAGCGGGACCTACGAGCAGTACTTC
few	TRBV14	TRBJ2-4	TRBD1	CASSRPTGGRGKNIQYF	TGTGCCAGCAGCCGGCCAACAGGGGGGCGCGGGAAAAACATTCAGTACTTC
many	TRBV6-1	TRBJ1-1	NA	CASAKREATEAFF	TGTGCCAGCGCGAAAAGAGAGGCCACTGAAGCTTTCTTT
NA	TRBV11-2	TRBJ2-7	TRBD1	CASSLSVPGQGPSSYEQYF	TGTGCCAGCAGCTTATCCGTCCCGGGACAGGGCCCATCCTCCTACGAGCAGTACTTC
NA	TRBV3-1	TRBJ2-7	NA	CASSQGFRSYEQYF	TGTGCCAGCAGCCAAGGGTTTCGGTCCTACGAGCAGTACTTC
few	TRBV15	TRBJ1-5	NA	CATSREQGRKPQHF	TGTGCCACCAGCAGAGAACAGGGTAGGAAGCCCCAGCATTTT
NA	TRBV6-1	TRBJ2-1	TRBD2	CASSRLGTSIHNEQFF	TGTGCCAGCAGCCGCCTCGGGACTAGTATACACAATGAGCAGTTCTTC
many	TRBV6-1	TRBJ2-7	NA	CASSEGVGSGTPRGEQYF	TGTGCCAGCAGTGAAGGGGTCGGGAGCGGGACCCCAAGGGGGGAGCAGTACTTC
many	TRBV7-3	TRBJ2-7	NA	CASSWEPSNEQYF	TGTGCCAGCAGCTGGGAGCCCTCTAACGAGCAGTACTTC
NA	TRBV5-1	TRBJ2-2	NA	CARAGFYTGELFF	TGCGCCAGGGCAGGGTTCTACACCGGGGAGCTGTTTTTT
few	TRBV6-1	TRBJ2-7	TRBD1	CASSPNLRQGIDEQYF	TGTGCCAGCAGCCCGAATCTTCGACAGGGGATCGACGAGCAGTACTTC
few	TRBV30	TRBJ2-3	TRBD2	CAYRLPGLEVDTQYF	TGTGCCTACCGCCTCCCGGGACTAGAGGTAGATACGCAGTATTTT
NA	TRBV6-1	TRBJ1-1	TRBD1	CASRWTGEDTEAFF	TGTGCCAGCAGATGGACAGGGGAGGACACTGAAGCTTTCTTT
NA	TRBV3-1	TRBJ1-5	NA	CASGEEIRQPQHF	TGTGCCAGCGGCGAAGAAATACGTCAGCCCCAGCATTTT
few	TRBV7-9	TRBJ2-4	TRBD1	CASSLVQGDKNIQYF	TGTGCCAGCAGCTTAGTGCAGGGGGACAAAAACATTCAGTACTTC
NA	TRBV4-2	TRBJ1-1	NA	CASSQDRTMNTEAFF	TGTGCCAGCAGCCAAGATCGGACCATGAACACTGAAGCTTTCTTT